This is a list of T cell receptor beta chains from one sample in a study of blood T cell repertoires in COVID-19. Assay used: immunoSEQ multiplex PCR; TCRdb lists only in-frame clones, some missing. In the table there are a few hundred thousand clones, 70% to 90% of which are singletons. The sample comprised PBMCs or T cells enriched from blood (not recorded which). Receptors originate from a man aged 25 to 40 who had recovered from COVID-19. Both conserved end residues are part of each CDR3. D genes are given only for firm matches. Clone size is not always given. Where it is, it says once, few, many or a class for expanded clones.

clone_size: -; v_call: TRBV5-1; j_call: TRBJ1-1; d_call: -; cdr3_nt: TGCGCCAGCGCTGTCCGAGGGGGAACTGAAGCTTTCTTT; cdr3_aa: CASAVRGGTEAFF
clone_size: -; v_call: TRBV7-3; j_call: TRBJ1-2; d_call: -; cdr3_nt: TGTGCCAGCAGCCCAGGGGTGGGCTATGGCTACACCTTC; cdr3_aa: CASSPGVGYGYTF
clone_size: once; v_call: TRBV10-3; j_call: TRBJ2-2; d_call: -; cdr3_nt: TGTGCCATCAGTGACAGGGTGATGTCGCGGGACCTCGGGGAGCTGTTTTTT; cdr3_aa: CAISDRVMSRDLGELFF
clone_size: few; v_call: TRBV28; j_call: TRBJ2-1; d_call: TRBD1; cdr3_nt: TGTGCCAGCAGCCCCAGCGGACAGGGGGCGAATGAGCAGTTCTTC; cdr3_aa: CASSPSGQGANEQFF
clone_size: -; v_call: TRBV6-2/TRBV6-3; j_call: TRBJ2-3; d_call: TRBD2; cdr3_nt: TGTGCCAGCAGTTACTCCGTACCGCTAGCGGGGGCCCTCACAGATACGCAGTATTTT; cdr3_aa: CASSYSVPLAGALTDTQYF
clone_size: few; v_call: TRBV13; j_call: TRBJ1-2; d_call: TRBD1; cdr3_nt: TGTGCCAGCAGCAGACAGGGCATCGGCTACACCTTC; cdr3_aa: CASSRQGIGYTF
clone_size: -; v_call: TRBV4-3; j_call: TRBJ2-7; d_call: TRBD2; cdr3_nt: TGCGCCAGCAGCCGCATACTAGCGGGGGGGTACGAGCAGTACTTC; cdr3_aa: CASSRILAGGYEQYF
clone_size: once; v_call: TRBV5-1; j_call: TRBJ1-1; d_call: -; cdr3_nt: TGCGCCAGCAGCTTAAGATGGAGTGGCACTGAAGCTTTCTTT; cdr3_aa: CASSLRWSGTEAFF
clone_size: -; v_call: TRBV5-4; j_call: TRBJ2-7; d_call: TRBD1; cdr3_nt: TGTGCCAGCAGCTTGGCGCCGGGACAGGGGGCTGGGGAGCAGTACTTC; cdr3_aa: CASSLAPGQGAGEQYF
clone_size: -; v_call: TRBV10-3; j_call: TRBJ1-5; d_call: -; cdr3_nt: TGTGCCACCTCGACAGACCTGGATGGGCCCCAGCATTTT; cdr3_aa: CATSTDLDGPQHF
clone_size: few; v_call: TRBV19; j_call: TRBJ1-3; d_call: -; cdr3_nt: TGTGCCAGTAGACTCACGGTGGGGGCCCGCTCTGGAAACACCATATATTTT; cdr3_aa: CASRLTVGARSGNTIYF
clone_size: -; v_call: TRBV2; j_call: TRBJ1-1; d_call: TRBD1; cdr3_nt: TGTGCCAGCAGTAGTCAGGGGGCAGTTACTGAAGCTTTCTTT; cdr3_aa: CASSSQGAVTEAFF
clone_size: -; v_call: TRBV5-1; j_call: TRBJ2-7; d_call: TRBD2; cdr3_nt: TGCGCCAGCAGCTTGGGGCTAGCGGGGGGATCCGAGCAGTACTTC; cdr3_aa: CASSLGLAGGSEQYF
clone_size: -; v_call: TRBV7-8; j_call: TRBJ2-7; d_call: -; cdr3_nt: TGTGCCAGCAGCCCGGGGAAGGGTGTTTACGAGCAGTACTTC; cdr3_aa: CASSPGKGVYEQYF
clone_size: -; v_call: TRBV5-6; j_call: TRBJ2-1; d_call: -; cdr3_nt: TGTGCCAGCAGCTTGAATGTATACAATGAGCAGTTCTTC; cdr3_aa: CASSLNVYNEQFF
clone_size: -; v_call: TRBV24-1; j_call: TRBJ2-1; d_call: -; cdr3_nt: TGTGCCACCAGTGACGCGCGGGACTTTCGAAATGAGCAGTTCTTC; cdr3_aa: CATSDARDFRNEQFF
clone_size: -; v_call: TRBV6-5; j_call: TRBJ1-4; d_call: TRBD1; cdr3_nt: TGTGCCAGCAGTTGGGGGACAGGGAGGTCAAAAGAAAAACTGTTTTTT; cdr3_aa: CASSWGTGRSKEKLFF
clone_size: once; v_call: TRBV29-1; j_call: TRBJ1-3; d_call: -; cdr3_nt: TGCAGCGTCGGGGGGAACGGAAACACCATATATTTT; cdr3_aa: CSVGGNGNTIYF
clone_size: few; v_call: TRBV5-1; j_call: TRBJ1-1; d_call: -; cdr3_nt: TGCGCCAGCAGCGGAGGGGGGGAGGACACTGAAGCTTTCTTT; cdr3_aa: CASSGGGEDTEAFF
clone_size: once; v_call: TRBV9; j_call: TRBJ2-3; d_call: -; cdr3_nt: TGTGCCAGCAGCGTAGCTCCTAGCACAGATACGCAGTATTTT; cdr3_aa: CASSVAPSTDTQYF
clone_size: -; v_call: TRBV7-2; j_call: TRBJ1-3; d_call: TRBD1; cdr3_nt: TGTGCCAGCAGCTTAGTGGGACAGGGAAACACCATATATTTT; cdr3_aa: CASSLVGQGNTIYF
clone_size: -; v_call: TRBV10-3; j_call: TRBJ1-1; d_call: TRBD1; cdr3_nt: TGTGCCTCAGGACAGGGGGGGGTTCACACTGAAGCTTTCTTT; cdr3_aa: CASGQGGVHTEAFF